This TCR beta chain was sequenced for a study of radiation and T cells in renal cell carcinoma (dated by TCRdb to between 2020 and 2021). For context, the study as a whole: A total of 50 to 60 samples underwent TCR beta sequencing, made up of roughly 26 tumors and about 27 peripheral blood samples. The last blood draw happened 4 weeks after radiation, timed to coincide with nephrectomy. Across all 53 samples, several million unique CDR3 nucleotide sequences encoding 2 million to 3 million unique CDR3 amino acid sequences were identified.

Broader findings and caveats from the paper: Because pretreatment tumor biopsies were not available, the study could not determine whether clonotypes were already present within the tumor at baseline. Blood repertoire dynamics were not followed beyond 4 weeks after treatment. Because the trial had a single-armed design, the trial could not examine how radiation dose or scheduling affected the TCR repertoire. In blood, the top tumor clonotypes increased from baseline to 2 weeks after radiation and then shrank by 4 weeks, which suggests a temporary expansion of tumor-resident clones.

About this clone: The antigen it binds to is not known. No much larger clone is present one base from it, and per-base qualities are unavailable.

TCR beta libraries were generated from genomic DNA with the immunoSEQ kit, following the manufacturer's recommendations. Library preparation used a first multiplex PCR with proprietary primers, then a second PCR adding unique barcodes, with bead cleanups after each round. A positive control reaction and a negative control reaction, both provided in the kit, were run with every batch of samples. The final libraries were assessed on an Agilent 4200 TapeStation D1000 ScreenTape, pooled by volume, and quantified by qPCR. Sequencing was performed on an Illumina NextSeq500 using a MidOutput 150-cycle cartridge, with 156 Read1 cycles, 15 Index1 cycles, and the kit custom primers. The pooled library was loaded at approximately 0.95 pM with around 20% PhiX control spiked in. The authors' pipeline ran thus. Vendor-processed data were analyzed in R, with a clonotype defined as all T cells sharing the same CDR3 nucleotide sequence. In the clone abundance analyses, frequencies in each sample were normalized to that sample's 10,000 most abundant clones. Public T cell clones, averaging fewer than five per sample, were removed before analysis. Tumor-enriched clonotypes and baseline blood-enriched clonotypes were defined as those with an abundance difference of at least 32-fold between compartments. A beta-binomial differential abundance model was applied to find clonotypes that expanded or contracted between blood time points. The Baroni-Urbani and Buser coefficient was used to measure tumor-blood repertoire similarity, and groups were compared with two-tailed Wilcoxon tests in R. TCRdb holds this immuneACCESS table with in-frame rearrangements only. Some clones are missing; in checked studies, unresolved V genes explain under half, and the rest has no known cause. V, J and clone size reflect that table, while D and trimming were determined from the DNA. Recorded for this sample are 80,000 or so clones; 70% to 90% of them occurred a single time. Clones ranked in the top ten supply 5% to 7.5% of the sample.

The germline V gene supplies CDR1 SGHAT and CDR2 FQNNGV. V is cut by 5 bases and J by 4 bases, and the space between the germline ends is 12 bases. Measured from the cysteine to the phenylalanine, the CDR3 is 14 residues long. Only the CDR3 DNA stays, 42 bases, in frame from base 1. In light of the paper, this sample's time point label describes: blood 4 weeks post-SBRT, at nephrectomy. What this sample's treatment or condition label stands for: 15 Gy SBRT to primary tumor, nephrectomy 4 weeks later. The samples were drawn from a clinical trial, where primary renal cell carcinomas were treated with 15 Gy of stereotactic body radiation therapy and then removed by nephrectomy 4 weeks afterward. Serial peripheral blood from radiation-treated patients was sampled at baseline, 2 weeks and 4 weeks after SBRT to track tumor-enriched clonotypes. All patients had renal cell carcinoma with clear cell pathology. The QIAamp DNA Blood Mini Kit (Qiagen) was used to prepare genomic DNA for TCR sequencing. Samples were included in the analyses only if all quality control checks were passed.

This sequence originates from a woman aged 70-85 years with renal cell carcinoma. The V and J genes are TRBV11-2 and TRBJ1-5, with TRBD1 perhaps the D gene, on 5 matching bases. The sample was blood, taken from a patient whose treatment included radiotherapy and nephrectomy. The CDR3 protein is CASSLDSRNQPQHF. The DNA sequence follows: TGTGCCAGCAGCCTTGACAGCCGTAATCAGCCCCAGCATTTT. The entire variable domain, with the stretches around the CDR3 drawn from the reference TRBV11-2 and TRBJ1-5 proteins, is EAGVAQSPRYKIIEKRQSVAFWCNPISGHATLYWYQQILGQGPKLLIQFQNNGVVDDSQLPKDRFSAERLKGVDSTLKIQPAKLEDSAVYLCASSLDSRNQPQHFGDGTRLSIL.